This TCR beta chain originates from a study of beta chain features in type 1 diabetes. The authors reverse transcribed all of the isolated RNA, so sequencing captured expressed TCRB transcripts. About 3.6 million reads were obtained on average from naive, central memory and regulatory T cell samples. Libraries were prepared by immunoSEQ multiplex PCR; TCRdb keeps only in-frame clonotypes and omits some of them. The sample holds a few hundred thousand clones; 10% to 15% are singletons and the top ten take around 0.02%. This CDR3 has 13 amino acids. In germline, CDR1 is SQVTM, CDR2 ANQGSEA. V was cut by 5 bases and J by 1 base, with 11 bases left in between.

The clonotype comes from a man in his late teens or twenties in good health. The sequenced sample consisted of naive CD4+ T cells from blood. The V call is TRBV29-1, the J call TRBJ1-2, with D maybe TRBD1 (6 bases). The CDR3 is CSVRQVLNYGYTF. The CDR3 DNA reads as TGCAGCGTTAGACAGGTCCTTAACTATGGCTACACCTTC.